The 25 T cell receptor beta chains below all came from one sample that was sequenced in a study of cytomegalovirus exposure and HLA in healthy donors. In the PCR, 60 Vbeta and 13 Jbeta primers were used. Clones were sequenced by immunoSEQ multiplex PCR, and TCRdb holds only the in-frame ones, with some missing. The table lists about 140,000 clones, about 82% of them singletons. The sample comprised PBMCs. The receptors originated from a young man in good health and CMV-seronegative.

This clone was found many times. J is TRBJ1-2 and V is TRBV19; 7 bases are a match to TRBD1. CDR1 and CDR2 from the germline V gene are LNHDA and SQIVND (reference sequence). V lost 10 bases and J lost 4; bases outside the gene matches: 9. CDR3 length: 13 residues. CDR3 in amino acids: CATQGTVAYGYTF. The CDR3 nucleotides read TGTGCCACCCAAGGGACAGTCGCCTATGGCTACACCTTC.

The chain is built from TRBV19 and TRBJ1-2; D unresolved. Germline CDR1 is LNHDA and CDR2 is SQIVND (reference sequence). This CDR3 spans 16 amino acids. With 0 bases removed from V and 2 bases from J, the gap between germline ends came to 13 bases. The CDR3 loop is CASSIDPPVVNYGYTF. The CDR3 DNA follows: TGTGCCAGTAGTATAGATCCCCCCGTTGTAAACTATGGCTACACCTTC.

This chain links TRBV2 with TRBJ1-1; D is ambiguous. Per the germline V gene, CDR1 is SNHLY and CDR2 is FYNNEI. This CDR3 is built from 15 residues. V dropped 4 bases and J dropped 3 bases, with 15 bases sitting between them. The CDR3 reads CASSVRRIQDTEAFF. For the CDR3, the DNA is TGTGCCAGCAGTGTGAGACGTATTCAGGACACTGAAGCTTTCTTT.

J is TRBJ2-5 and V is TRBV27; TRBD1 matches at 9 bases. From germline, CDR1 is MNHEY and CDR2 SMNVEV (reference sequence). The CDR3 is 15 residues long. V was pared by 8 bases and J by 5 bases, with 12 bases of the junction left unmatched. The CDR3 region has the DNA TGTGCCAGCGGTGAGGGGACAGGGTTGTTTGAGACCCAGTACTTC. Its translation: CASGEGTGLFETQYF.

This clone is a singleton in its sample. This sequence joins TRBV28 and TRBJ2-1, with D uncertain. Trimming stripped 8 bases from V and 5 bases from J, with 10 bases between. CDR1 and CDR2 from the germline V gene are MDHEN and SYDVKM. This CDR3 spans 12 amino acids. The CDR3 bases are TGTGCCAGCGGAAACAGAAACAATGAGCAGTTCTTC. Protein: CASGNRNNEQFF.

The chain uses TRBV30 and TRBJ1-2; D may be TRBD1 (6 bases). The germline V and J ends were trimmed by 0 bases and 6 bases, with 20 bases remaining between them. The CDR3 length is 16 residues. The V gene's germline CDR1 is GTSNPN and CDR2 SVGIG (reference sequence). CDR3 DNA: TGTGCCTGGAGTGTACTAATAAAGGACAGCTCGAATGGCTACACCTTC. This codes for CAWSVLIKDSSNGYTF.

V is TRBV7-8 and J is TRBJ2-7; 9 bases align to TRBD2. Germline lookup yields CDR1 SGHVS and CDR2 FQNEAQ. The CDR3 contains 14 residues. V shed 5 bases, J shed 4 bases, and the junction held 6 bases outside the gene matches. This chain's CDR3 is CASSLGTSFYEQYF. The CDR3 DNA sequence: TGTGCCAGCAGCCTCGGGACTAGCTTTTACGAGCAGTACTTC.

This clone has a handful of counts. J is TRBJ1-1 and V is TRBV29-1; the match to TRBD1 covers 10 bases. Germline V gene lookup returns CDR1 SQVTM and CDR2 ANQGSEA. There are 14 residues in the CDR3. With 6 bases clipped from V and 0 bases from J, the junction kept 4 bases outside the gene matches. The CDR3 nucleotides are TGCAGCGTGGGACAGGGGACTCTGAACACTGAAGCTTTCTTT. Its translation is CSVGQGTLNTEAFF.

This chain connects TRBV27 to TRBJ2-3, with TRBD1 matching 7 bases. The germline V gene has CDR1 MNHEY and CDR2 SMNVEV (reference sequence). V shed 3 bases and J 8 bases; nucleotides not matched to a gene: 8. This CDR3 spans 14 amino acids. The CDR3 DNA follows: TGTGCCAGCAGTTTCGTACAGGGGTTAAGTACGCAGTATTTT. It translates to CASSFVQGLSTQYF.

The chain employs TRBV19 and TRBJ2-7, with 7 bases fitting TRBD1. The CDR3 length is 15 residues. Germline trimming cut 10 bases from V and 4 bases from J; bases unmatched to any gene: 16. Germline CDR1 is LNHDA and CDR2 is SQIVND (reference sequence). The CDR3, as DNA: TGTGCCACCATGGGTCAGACAGGGACCCTTTACGAGCAGTACTTC. Translated: CATMGQTGTLYEQYF.

The J gene is TRBJ2-5, the V gene TRBV6-1; the D gene is possibly TRBD2 (6 bases). Trimming cost V 0 bases and J 4 bases, with 9 bases left between them. Germline V gene sequence: CDR1 MNHNS, CDR2 SASEGT. The CDR3 runs to 14 residues. The CDR3 protein is CASSEAPGRETQYF. The CDR3 DNA reads as TGTGCCAGCAGTGAAGCGCCCGGGAGAGAGACCCAGTACTTC.

The gene calls are TRBV15 and TRBJ1-5; perhaps TRBD1 as D (5 bases). Between the trimmed V and J ends, which lost 0 bases and 6 bases, there was a span of 15 bases. Per germline, CDR1 LNHNV and CDR2 YYDKDF (reference sequence). This CDR3 has 16 residues. DNA of the CDR3: TGTGCCACCAGCAGAGATCCGCCAGGGAAGGGTCAGCCCCAGCATTTT. It encodes CATSRDPPGKGQPQHF. Together with reference TRBV15 and TRBJ1-5, the CDR3 gives the full variable domain: DAMVIQNPRYQVTQFGKPVTLSCSQTLNHNVMYWYQQKSSQAPKLLFHYYDKDFNNEADTPDNFQSRRPNTSFCFLDIRSPGLGDTAMYLCATSRDPPGKGQPQHFGDGTRLSIL.

The chain combines TRBV10-3 with TRBJ1-5, with D perhaps matching TRBD1 (5 bases). The V gene's germline CDR1 is ENHRY and CDR2 SYGVKD. The V and J ends lost 6 bases and 0 bases respectively, with 9 bases between them. This CDR3 is built from 14 residues. The CDR3 DNA follows: TGTGCCATCAGACCGGACAATAGCAATCAGCCCCAGCATTTT. This gives the protein CAIRPDNSNQPQHF.

This sequence joins TRBV28 and TRBJ1-6; weak D call: TRBD1 (6 bases). Trimming removed 7 bases at V and 5 bases at J, with 18 bases between. The CDR3 is 16 residues long. CDR1 MDHEN and CDR2 SYDVKM come from the germline V gene. The CDR3 here is CASTLGGAWNNSPLHF. CDR3 bases: TGTGCCAGCACACTGGGGGGGGCTTGGAATAATTCACCCCTCCACTTT. Full variable domain (rest looked up from reference TRBV28 and TRBJ1-6): DVKVTQSSRYLVKRTGEKVFLECVQDMDHENMFWYRQDPGLGLRLIYFSYDVKMKEKGDIPEGYSVSREKKERFSLILESASTNQTSMYLCASTLGGAWNNSPLHFGNGTRLTVT.

This clone was picked up a small number of times. The rearrangement joins TRBV6-5 to TRBJ1-1; possibly TRBD1 for D (5 bases). This CDR3 contains 13 residues. Trimming stripped 2 bases from V and 6 bases from J, with 10 bases between. Germline values: CDR1 MNHEY, CDR2 SVGAGI. The chain's CDR3 is CASSYGHNPEAFF. The CDR3, as DNA: TGTGCCAGCAGTTACGGACACAACCCTGAAGCTTTCTTT.

This clone was observed a few times. The chain has TRBV7-3 and TRBJ2-3; TRBD2 aligns across 10 bases. The V gene's germline CDR1 is SGHTA and CDR2 FQGTGA. The CDR3 is 16 amino acids. Trimming took 2 bases from V and 4 from J; bases not matched to a gene: 6. In DNA, the CDR3 is TGTGCCAGCAGCTTATGGGCTAGCGGGAGCGCAGATACGCAGTATTTT. Its protein product is CASSLWASGSADTQYF. Based on the CDR3 plus reference TRBV7-3 and TRBJ2-3, the full variable domain is GAGVSQTPSNKVTEKGKYVELRCDPISGHTALYWYRQSLGQGPEFLIYFQGTGAADDSGLPNDRFFAVRPEGSVSTLKIQRTERGDSAVYLCASSLWASGSADTQYFGPGTRLTVL.

The CDR3 DNA reads as TGCGCCAGCAGGGTGCTTAGCGGGAGTATCTACGAGCAGTACTTC. It codes for CASRVLSGSIYEQYF. The V and J genes are TRBV5-1 and TRBJ2-7; 9 nucleotides agree with TRBD2. J gave up 3 bases and V 5 bases, and 9 bases lay outside the gene matches. CDR3 length: 15 amino acids. Germline V CDR1 and CDR2: SGHRS, YFSETQ. The entire variable domain, with the rest obtained from reference TRBV5-1 and TRBJ2-7, is as follows: KAGVTQTPRYLIKTRGQQVTLSCSPISGHRSVSWYQQTPGQGLQFLFEYFSETQRNKGNFPGRFSGRQFSNSRSEMNVSTLELGDSALYLCASRVLSGSIYEQYFGPGTRLTVT.

The rearrangement links TRBV6-1 to TRBJ1-1; 7 positions agree with TRBD1. Germline lookup yields CDR1 MNHNS and CDR2 SASEGT. With 6 bases clipped from V and 6 bases from J, the junction kept 10 bases outside the gene matches. This CDR3 is built from 14 residues. This chain's CDR3 is CASSFYRQGAEAFF. Written as DNA, the CDR3 is TGTGCCAGCAGCTTCTATCGACAGGGCGCTGAAGCTTTCTTT.

J is TRBJ1-1 and V is TRBV25-1, with a possible D match to TRBD1 (5 bases). This CDR3 region has 16 residues. Trimming left V 1 base short and J 6 bases short, with 18 bases between. Germline V gene lookup returns CDR1 MGHDK and CDR2 SYGVNS. The DNA of the CDR3 is TGTGCCAGCAGTGAATCAGGAACAGGCGGTTTCTCTGAAGCTTTCTTT. This gives the protein CASSESGTGGFSEAFF.

The rearrangement links TRBV6-5 to TRBJ1-3; D gene ambiguous. CDR3 length: 15 amino acids. The germline CDR1 and CDR2 sequences are MNHEY and SVGAGI. The V end was cut by 6 bases, the J end by 4 bases, with 16 bases between. CDR3 coding DNA: TGTGCCAGCAGCCTTAGGCAAGGCGGCGGAAACACCATATATTTT. Translation gives CASSLRQGGGNTIYF.

On this clone itself: In the same sample, other DNA sequences code for this CDR3. J is TRBJ1-1 and V is TRBV28; D may be TRBD1 (6 bases). The germline gives CDR1 MDHEN, CDR2 SYDVKM. This CDR3 is built from 14 residues. Trimming took 3 bases from V and 0 from J, leaving 8 bases between them. DNA of the CDR3: TGTGCCAGCAGTTTGGACAGAGTGAACACTGAAGCTTTCTTT. It encodes CASSLDRVNTEAFF.

This clone was counted a few times. This chain links TRBV6-5 with TRBJ2-1; maybe TRBD2 (6 bases). Trimming cost V 0 bases and J 2 bases, with 11 bases left between them. The CDR3 is 16 amino acids. Germline V gene lookup returns CDR1 MNHEY and CDR2 SVGAGI. This CDR3 reads CASSYSSASAYNEQFF. The CDR3, as DNA: TGTGCCAGCAGTTACTCATCGGCTAGCGCCTACAATGAGCAGTTCTTC.

This chain uses TRBV4-1 with TRBJ2-2; 9 positions agree with TRBD2. The CDR3 covers 18 residues. Trimming cost V 0 bases and J 1 base; bases outside gene matches: 6. Germline-derived CDR1 and CDR2 are MGHRA and YSYEKL. CDR3 coding DNA: TGCGCCAGCAGCCAAGATACGGGACTAGCACGGAACACCGGGGAGCTGTTTTTT. Translating it yields CASSQDTGLARNTGELFF.

The chain is built from TRBV4-1 and TRBJ2-7, with D tentatively TRBD1 (5 bases). The CDR3 has 13 residues. V lost 4 bases and J 4 bases, leaving 11 bases between the germline ends. Germline V gene lookup returns CDR1 MGHRA and CDR2 YSYEKL. CDR3 DNA: TGCGCCAGCAGCCGCCTTACAGGTTACGAGCAGTACTTC. Amino acids: CASSRLTGYEQYF.

This clone appeared a single time. The DNA of the CDR3 is TGTGCCAGCAGCCAAGATCTTGGGCTAGCGGGGACCTACGAGCAGTACTTC. Encoded protein: CASSQDLGLAGTYEQYF. The chain recombines TRBV14 with TRBJ2-7; 9 positions match TRBD2. CDR3 length: 17 amino acids. CDR1 is SGHDN and CDR2 is FVKESK in the germline V gene. The junction had 8 bases not matched to a gene; V was cut back by 0 bases and J by 2 bases.